The sequence of this TCR beta chain was determined in a study of identical twins. Template switching, a step in the protocol, added a universal primer site, and cDNA carried unique molecular identifiers. From the 5' RACE reads, TCRdb called clonotypes with MiXCR, one entry per CDR3 protein. The data contain about 470,000 distinct CDR3 sequences, about 24% of them singletons. This clonotype was found many times. V gave up 7 bases and J gave up 2 bases, with 13 bases separating them. The CDR3 extends over 14 amino acids. The same sample was also studied in work on T cells expressing NK-cell markers. That work contributes: The authors sequenced eight donors, of whom seven were HCMV-seropositive and one was seronegative.

The V gene is TRBV12-3 or TRBV12-4, the J gene TRBJ2-3, with D possibly being TRBD2 (5 bases). This TCR derives from a woman in her late teens or twenties in good health. The sample was CD4+ T cells sorted from blood. CDR3 sequence (DNA): TGTGCCAGCACCATAGGACTTGTCACAGATACGCAGTATTTT. As protein: CASTIGLVTDTQYF.